These 11 T cell receptor beta chains were sequenced from one sample in a study of cytomegalovirus exposure and HLA in healthy donors. The PCR employed 60 Vbeta primers together with 13 Jbeta primers. Produced via immunoSEQ multiplex PCR; TCRdb's table is partial and in-frame only. The repertoire holds about 61,000 clones, roughly 90% seen once, with around 1.5% in the top ten. Sequenced input: PBMCs. These receptors originate from a man under 40 in good health and CMV-seropositive.

The chain uses TRBV15 and TRBJ2-7; the D is unclear. V shed 0 bases and J shed 5 bases, with 8 bases lying between them. The CDR3 loop spans 13 amino acids. The germline V gene has CDR1 LNHNV and CDR2 YYDKDF (reference sequence). CDR3 loop: CATSRDPLNEQYF. The CDR3 region has the DNA TGTGCCACCAGCAGAGATCCGCTAAACGAGCAGTACTTC.

This chain joins TRBV6-5 and TRBJ1-2, with unresolved D. The V gene's germline CDR1 is MNHEY and CDR2 SVGAGI. The CDR3 contains 16 residues. Trimming removed 0 bases from V and 2 bases from J, with 13 bases in between. The CDR3 sequence is CASSYSTLRGNYGYTF. The CDR3 region has the DNA TGTGCCAGCAGTTACTCGACGTTGAGAGGAAACTATGGCTACACCTTC.

This clone was counted a single time. The chain carries TRBV4-1 and TRBJ1-2; possibly TRBD1 for D (6 bases). The CDR3 has 14 residues. The V end was cut by 4 bases, the J end by 7 bases, with 16 bases between. Germline V gene lookup returns CDR1 MGHRA and CDR2 YSYEKL. CDR3 sequence reads: CASSLTAGGGGYTF. Written as DNA, the CDR3 is TGCGCCAGCAGCCTTACGGCGGGGGGCGGTGGCTACACCTTC.

The rearrangement uses TRBV11-2 and TRBJ2-5; D is undetermined. V was shortened by 1 base and J by 5 bases, with 8 bases between the two germline ends. Germline CDR1 SGHAT, CDR2 FQNNGV. The CDR3 length is 13 residues. The DNA for the CDR3 is TGTGCCAGCAGCTTAGGACCCGGGGAGACCCAGTACTTC. This gives the protein CASSLGPGETQYF.

The chain recombines TRBV12-5 with TRBJ2-5; TRBD1 aligns across 7 bases. Germline assignment: CDR1 LGHNT and CDR2 FRNRAP. J lost 2 bases, V lost 1 base, and 10 bases had no gene match. This CDR3 contains 17 residues. The CDR3 sequence: CASGLGFGQEAQETQYF. In DNA, the CDR3 is TGTGCTAGTGGTTTGGGGTTCGGACAGGAAGCTCAAGAGACCCAGTACTTC.

The CDR3: CASRLDINQPQHF. The CDR3 DNA reads as TGTGCCAGCAGACTAGACATTAATCAGCCCCAGCATTTT. The gene calls are TRBV28 and TRBJ1-5; D gene ambiguous. The CDR3 extends over 13 amino acids. Germline V gene lookup returns CDR1 MDHEN and CDR2 SYDVKM. V lost 6 bases and J 4 bases, leaving 10 bases between the germline ends.

This clone has only one observation. The chain uses TRBV6-5 and TRBJ1-4; D is perhaps TRBD1 (5 bases). V lost 3 bases to trimming and J lost 7 bases, with 15 bases between them. The CDR3 loop spans 15 amino acids. Germline V gives CDR1 MNHEY, CDR2 SVGAGI. CDR3 residues: CASSYQGSPTEKLFF. CDR3 in DNA: TGTGCCAGCAGTTATCAGGGTTCTCCTACTGAAAAACTGTTTTTT.

The chain couples TRBV5-1 to TRBJ2-6, with 7 bases that match TRBD2. The germline V gene encodes CDR1 SGHRS and CDR2 YFSETQ. After removal of 3 bases from V and 4 bases from J, the junction contained 16 bases not matched to a gene. The CDR3 is made up of 19 amino acids. CDR3 sequence: CASSSGSGRGWIGANVLTF. The DNA of the CDR3 is TGCGCCAGCAGCTCAGGTTCAGGGAGGGGATGGATAGGGGCCAACGTCCTGACTTTC.

V usage is TRBV5-1 and J usage is TRBJ2-7, with unresolved D. CDR1 is SGHRS and CDR2 is YFSETQ in the germline V gene. The CDR3 consists of 13 residues. The V end was cut by 2 bases, the J end by 5 bases, with 11 bases between. CDR3 bases: TGCGCCAGCAGCTTAGACATAGGAAACGAGCAGTACTTC. Translation: CASSLDIGNEQYF.

The rearrangement links TRBV5-6 to TRBJ2-7; TRBD2 matches at 10 bases. The germline CDR1 and CDR2 sequences are SGHDT and YYEEEE. J lost 7 bases, V lost 4 bases, and 8 bases had no gene match. The CDR3 runs 14 residues. This CDR3 is CASSPSGRVWEQYF. For the CDR3, the DNA is TGTGCCAGCAGCCCAAGCGGGAGGGTATGGGAGCAGTACTTC.

The rearrangement uses TRBV4-2 and TRBJ2-7; 13 nucleotides line up with TRBD2. Trimming at V came to 3 bases and at J to 0 bases, leaving 8 bases not matched to a gene. Per germline, CDR1 LGHNA and CDR2 YNFKEQ. This CDR3 spans 18 amino acids. The DNA for the CDR3 is TGTGCCAGCAGCCAGACTGGGACTAGCGGGGACCCCTCCTACGAGCAGTACTTC. Residues: CASSQTGTSGDPSYEQYF.